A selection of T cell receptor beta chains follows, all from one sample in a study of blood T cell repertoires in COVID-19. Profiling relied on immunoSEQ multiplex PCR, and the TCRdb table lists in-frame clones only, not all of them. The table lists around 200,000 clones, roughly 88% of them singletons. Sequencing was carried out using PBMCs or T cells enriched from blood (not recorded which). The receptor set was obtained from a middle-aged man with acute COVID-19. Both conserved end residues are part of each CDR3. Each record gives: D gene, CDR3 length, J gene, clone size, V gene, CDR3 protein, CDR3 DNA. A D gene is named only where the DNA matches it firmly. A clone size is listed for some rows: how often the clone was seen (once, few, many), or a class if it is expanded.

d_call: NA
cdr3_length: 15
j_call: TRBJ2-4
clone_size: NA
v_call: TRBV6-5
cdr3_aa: CASSPEMVAKNIQYF
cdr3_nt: TGTGCCAGCAGCCCCGAGATGGTAGCCAAAAACATTCAGTACTTC

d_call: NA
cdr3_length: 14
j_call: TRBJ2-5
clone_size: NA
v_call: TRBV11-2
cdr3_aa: CASSRDSSEKTQYF
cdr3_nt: TGTGCCAGCAGCCGAGACTCCTCCGAGAAGACCCAGTACTTC

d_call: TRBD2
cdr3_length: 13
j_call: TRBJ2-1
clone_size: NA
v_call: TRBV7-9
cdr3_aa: CASSLTSGAEQFF
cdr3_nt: TGTGCCAGCAGCTTGACTAGCGGGGCTGAGCAGTTCTTC

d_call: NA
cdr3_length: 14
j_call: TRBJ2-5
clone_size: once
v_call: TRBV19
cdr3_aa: CASSILGLRETQYF
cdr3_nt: TGTGCCAGTAGTATTTTGGGACTTCGGGAGACCCAGTACTTC

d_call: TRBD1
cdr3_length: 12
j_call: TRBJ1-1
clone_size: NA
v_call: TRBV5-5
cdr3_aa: CASSWDSTEAFF
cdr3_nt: TGTGCCAGCAGCTGGGACAGTACTGAAGCTTTCTTT

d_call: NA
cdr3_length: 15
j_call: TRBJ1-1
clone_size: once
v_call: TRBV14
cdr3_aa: CASSSRTDGNTEAFF
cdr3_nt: TGTGCCAGCAGCTCTCGGACAGATGGAAACACTGAAGCTTTCTTT

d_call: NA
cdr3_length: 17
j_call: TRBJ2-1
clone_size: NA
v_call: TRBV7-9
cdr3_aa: CASSQNQGFKTYNEQFF
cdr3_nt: TGTGCCAGCAGCCAAAACCAGGGATTTAAGACCTACAATGAGCAGTTCTTC

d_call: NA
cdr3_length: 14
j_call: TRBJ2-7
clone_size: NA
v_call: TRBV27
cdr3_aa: CASSSSYSRYEQYF
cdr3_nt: TGTGCCAGCAGTTCCTCATATAGTCGCTACGAGCAGTACTTC

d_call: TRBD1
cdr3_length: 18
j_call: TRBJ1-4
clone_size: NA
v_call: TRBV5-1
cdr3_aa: CASSLTGQGGILNEKLFF
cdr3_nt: TGCGCCAGCAGCCTAACGGGACAGGGTGGAATTCTTAATGAAAAACTGTTTTTT

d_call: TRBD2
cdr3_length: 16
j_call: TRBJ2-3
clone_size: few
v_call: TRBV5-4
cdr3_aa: CASSAKTSGSTDTQYF
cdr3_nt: TGTGCCAGCAGCGCTAAGACTAGCGGGAGCACAGATACGCAGTATTTT

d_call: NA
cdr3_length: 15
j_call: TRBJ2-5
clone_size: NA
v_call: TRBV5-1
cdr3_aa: CASSSDTALRETQYF
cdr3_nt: TGCGCCAGCAGCTCCGACACTGCCCTGAGAGAGACCCAGTACTTC

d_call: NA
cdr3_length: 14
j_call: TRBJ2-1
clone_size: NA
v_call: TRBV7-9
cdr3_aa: CASSLARTTNEQFF
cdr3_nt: TGTGCCAGCAGCTTAGCACGGACTACCAATGAGCAGTTCTTC

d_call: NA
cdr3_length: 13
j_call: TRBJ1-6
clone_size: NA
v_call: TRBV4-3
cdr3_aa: CASSQSTNSPLHF
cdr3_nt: TGCGCCAGCAGCCAAAGCACTAATTCACCCCTCCACTTT

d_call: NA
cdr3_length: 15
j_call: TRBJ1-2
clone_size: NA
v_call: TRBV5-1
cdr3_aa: CASSWTDYHNYGYTF
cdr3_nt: TGCGCCAGCAGCTGGACAGACTATCATAACTATGGCTACACCTTC

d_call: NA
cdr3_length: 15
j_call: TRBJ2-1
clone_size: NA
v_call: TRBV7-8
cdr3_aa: CASSSGVAEYNEQFF
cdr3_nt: TGTGCCAGCAGCTCCGGGGTAGCGGAGTACAATGAGCAGTTCTTC

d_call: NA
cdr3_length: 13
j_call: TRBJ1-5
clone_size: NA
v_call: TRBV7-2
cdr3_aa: CASSQQNNQPQHF
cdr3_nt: TGTGCCAGCAGCCAACAGAACAATCAGCCCCAGCATTTT

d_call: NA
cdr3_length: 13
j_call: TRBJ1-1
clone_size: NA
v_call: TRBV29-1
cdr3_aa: CSVGIGGFTEAFF
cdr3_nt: TGCAGCGTAGGGATAGGGGGTTTCACTGAAGCTTTCTTT

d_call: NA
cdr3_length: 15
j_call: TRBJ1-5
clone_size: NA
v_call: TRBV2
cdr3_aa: CASSPSSSRGQPQHF
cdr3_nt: TGTGCCAGCAGCCCAAGTTCTTCGCGGGGTCAGCCCCAGCATTTT

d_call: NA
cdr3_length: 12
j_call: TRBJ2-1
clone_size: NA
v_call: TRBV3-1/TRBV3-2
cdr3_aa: CASSRQYNEQFF
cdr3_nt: TGTGCCAGCAGCCGACAGTACAATGAGCAGTTCTTC

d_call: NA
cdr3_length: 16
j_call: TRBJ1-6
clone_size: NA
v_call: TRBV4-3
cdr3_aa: CASSQESTGFNSPLHF
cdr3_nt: TGCGCCAGCAGCCAAGAGTCGACAGGCTTTAATTCACCCCTCCACTTT

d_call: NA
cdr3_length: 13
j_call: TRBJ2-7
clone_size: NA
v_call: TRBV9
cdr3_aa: CASSRTVTYEQYF
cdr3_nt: TGTGCCAGCAGCCGGACAGTAACCTACGAGCAGTACTTC

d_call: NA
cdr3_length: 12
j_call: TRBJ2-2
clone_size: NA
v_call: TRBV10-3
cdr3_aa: CAISVRTGELFF
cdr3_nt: TGTGCCATCAGTGTGCGGACCGGGGAGCTGTTTTTT

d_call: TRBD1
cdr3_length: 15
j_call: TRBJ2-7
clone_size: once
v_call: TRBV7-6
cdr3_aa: CASSPGTGGLYEQYF
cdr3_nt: TGTGCCAGCAGCCCGGGAACAGGGGGCCTCTACGAGCAGTACTTC

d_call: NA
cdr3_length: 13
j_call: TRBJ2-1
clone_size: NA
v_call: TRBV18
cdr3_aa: CASSNSGNNEQFF
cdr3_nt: TGTGCCAGCTCTAACTCCGGGAACAATGAGCAGTTCTTC

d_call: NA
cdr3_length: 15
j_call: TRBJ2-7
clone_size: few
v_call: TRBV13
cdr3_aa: CASSLGVRGTYEQYF
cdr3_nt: TGTGCCAGCAGTTTAGGGGTCAGGGGCACCTACGAGCAGTACTTC

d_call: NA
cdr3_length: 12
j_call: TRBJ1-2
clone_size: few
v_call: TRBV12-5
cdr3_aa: CASGRDSYGYTF
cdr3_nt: TGTGCTAGTGGCCGAGACAGCTATGGCTACACCTTC

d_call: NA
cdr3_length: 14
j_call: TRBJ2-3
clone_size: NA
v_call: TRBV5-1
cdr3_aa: CASSFSASTDTQYF
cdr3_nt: TGCGCCAGCAGCTTCAGCGCTAGCACAGATACGCAGTATTTT

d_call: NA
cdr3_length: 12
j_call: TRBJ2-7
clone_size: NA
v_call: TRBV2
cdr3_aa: CASNPFSREQYF
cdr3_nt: TGTGCCAGCAATCCCTTCTCACGGGAGCAGTACTTC

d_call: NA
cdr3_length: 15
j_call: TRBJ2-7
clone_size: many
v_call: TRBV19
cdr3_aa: CASSMAGVGSYEQYF
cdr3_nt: TGTGCCAGTAGTATGGCAGGGGTGGGCTCCTACGAGCAGTACTTC

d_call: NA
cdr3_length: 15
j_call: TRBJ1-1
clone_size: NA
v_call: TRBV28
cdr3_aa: CASSPLKGKNTEAFF
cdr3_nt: TGTGCCAGCAGCCCACTGAAGGGGAAGAACACTGAAGCTTTCTTT

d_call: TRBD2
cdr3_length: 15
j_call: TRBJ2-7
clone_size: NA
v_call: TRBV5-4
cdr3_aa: CASSPGGKLGYEQYF
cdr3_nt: TGTGCCAGCAGCCCCGGGGGGAAGCTGGGCTACGAGCAGTACTTC

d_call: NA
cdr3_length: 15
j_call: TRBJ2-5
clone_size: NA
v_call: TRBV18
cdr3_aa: CASSPLPTEKETQYF
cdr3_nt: TGTGCCAGCTCACCACTACCGACAGAGAAAGAGACCCAGTACTTC

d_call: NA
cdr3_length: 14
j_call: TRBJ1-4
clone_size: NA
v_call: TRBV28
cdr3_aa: CASGREGANEKLFF
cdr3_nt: TGTGCCAGCGGCAGGGAAGGTGCTAATGAAAAACTGTTTTTT

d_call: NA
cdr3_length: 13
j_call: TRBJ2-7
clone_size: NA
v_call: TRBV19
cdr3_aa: CASSPGSSYEQYF
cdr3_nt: TGTGCCAGTAGTCCCGGGAGCTCCTACGAGCAGTACTTC

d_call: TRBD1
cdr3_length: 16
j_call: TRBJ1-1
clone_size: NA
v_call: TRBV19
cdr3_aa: CASSIDPDRQNTEAFF
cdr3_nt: TGTGCCAGTAGTATAGACCCGGACAGGCAGAACACTGAAGCTTTCTTT

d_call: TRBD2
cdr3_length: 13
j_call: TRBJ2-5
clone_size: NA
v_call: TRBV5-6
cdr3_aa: CASRGTSLETQYF
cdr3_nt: TGTGCCAGTCGGGGGACTAGCCTGGAGACCCAGTACTTC

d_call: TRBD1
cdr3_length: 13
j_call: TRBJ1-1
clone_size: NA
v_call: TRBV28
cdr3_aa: CASRLGGITEAFF
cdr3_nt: TGTGCCAGCAGGTTAGGGGGCATCACTGAAGCTTTCTTT

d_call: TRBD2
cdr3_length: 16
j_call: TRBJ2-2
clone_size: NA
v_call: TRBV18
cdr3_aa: CASSLGLAPGTGELFF
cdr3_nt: TGTGCCAGCTCACTCGGACTAGCCCCGGGAACCGGGGAGCTGTTTTTT

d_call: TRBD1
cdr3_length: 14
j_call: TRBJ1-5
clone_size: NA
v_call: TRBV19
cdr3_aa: CASSIEQGNQPQHF
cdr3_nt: TGTGCCAGTAGTATAGAACAGGGGAATCAGCCCCAGCATTTT

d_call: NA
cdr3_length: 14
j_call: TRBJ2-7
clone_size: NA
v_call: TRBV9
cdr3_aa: CASSPSTATYEQYF
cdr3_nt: TGTGCCAGCAGCCCATCCACAGCCACCTACGAGCAGTACTTC

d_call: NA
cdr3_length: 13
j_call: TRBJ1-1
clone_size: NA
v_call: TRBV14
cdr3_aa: CASSQDRRGKAFF
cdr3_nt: TGTGCCAGCAGCCAAGATCGGAGAGGGAAAGCTTTCTTT

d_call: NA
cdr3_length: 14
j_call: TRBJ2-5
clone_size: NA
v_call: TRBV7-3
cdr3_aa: CASSPGQPWETQYF
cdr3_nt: TGTGCCAGCAGCCCCGGACAGCCTTGGGAGACCCAGTACTTC

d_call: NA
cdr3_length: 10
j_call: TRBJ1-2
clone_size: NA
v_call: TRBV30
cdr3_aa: CASTTRGYTF
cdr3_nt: TGTGCCTCCACGACACGCGGCTACACCTTC

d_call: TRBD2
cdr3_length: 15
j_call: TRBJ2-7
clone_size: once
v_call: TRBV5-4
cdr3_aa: CASSLVGTSGSEQYF
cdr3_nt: TGTGCCAGCAGCTTGGTCGGGACTAGCGGGAGCGAGCAGTACTTC

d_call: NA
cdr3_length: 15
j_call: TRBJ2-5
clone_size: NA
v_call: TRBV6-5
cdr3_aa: CASSYSGGRGETQYF
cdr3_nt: TGTGCCAGCAGTTACTCCGGTGGCAGGGGTGAGACCCAGTACTTC